One and the same sample provided the 16 T cell receptor beta chains below, sequenced in a study of blood T cell repertoires in COVID-19. Profiled with immunoSEQ multiplex PCR; TCRdb holds only in-frame clones, not every one. The sample lists a few hundred thousand clones; approximately 90% were seen once. The sequenced sample consisted of PBMCs or T cells enriched from blood (not recorded which). These receptors were obtained from a woman between 40 and 50 years old who had recovered from COVID-19.

This sequence joins TRBV6-5 and TRBJ1-1; 8 nucleotides match TRBD1. CDR3 size: 15 residues. With 5 bases clipped from V and 4 bases from J, the junction kept 9 bases outside the gene matches. The germline gives CDR1 MNHEY, CDR2 SVGAGI. CDR3 loop: CASSPWTGWGTEAFF. The CDR3 coding sequence is TGTGCCAGCAGTCCTTGGACAGGGTGGGGCACTGAAGCTTTCTTT.

The chain employs TRBV9 and TRBJ2-3; TRBD2 matches 7 bases. In germline, CDR1 is SGDLS, CDR2 YYNGEE. This CDR3 contains 16 residues. V dropped 3 bases and J dropped 4; count of bases not matched to a gene: 11. The CDR3 is CASSAVGGRGADTQYF. The DNA of the CDR3 is TGTGCCAGCAGCGCCGTAGGCGGGAGAGGTGCAGATACGCAGTATTTT.

The chain is built from TRBV18 and TRBJ2-7, with D maybe TRBD1 (6 bases). Germline CDR1 KGHSH, CDR2 LQKENI. This CDR3 has 17 residues. The V gene lost 2 bases and the J gene lost 1 base, with 18 bases spanning the gap. The DNA for the CDR3 is TGTGCCAGCTCACCAACCCCGACAGGCTTGAGATCCTACGAGCAGTACTTC. This encodes CASSPTPTGLRSYEQYF.

The V call is TRBV6-6, the J call TRBJ2-2; tentative D call: TRBD2 (6 bases). V was shortened by 8 bases and J by 6 bases, with 16 bases between the two germline ends. Germline CDR1 is MNHNY and CDR2 is SVGAGI (reference sequence). The CDR3 length is 14 residues. The CDR3 reads CASSRDSLPGELFF. The CDR3 region has the DNA TGTGCCAGCTCCCGGGACTCCCTCCCCGGGGAGCTGTTTTTT.

The chain employs TRBV30 and TRBJ1-5; no firm D call. Looked up from germline, CDR1 is GTSNPN and CDR2 is SVGIG (reference sequence). The CDR3 contains 12 residues. Deletions cut 5 bases from V and 1 base from J, with 6 bases between. The CDR3 coding sequence is TGTGCCTGGGGGTCAAGCAATCAGCCCCAGCATTTT. This gives the protein CAWGSSNQPQHF.

The chain combines TRBV5-1 with TRBJ1-4; D is ambiguous. V lost 4 bases and J lost 4, with 14 bases in between. The CDR3 is made up of 15 amino acids. Germline lookup yields CDR1 SGHRS and CDR2 YFSETQ. The chain's CDR3 is CASSPWGGSNEKLFF. The CDR3, as DNA: TGCGCCAGCAGCCCCTGGGGAGGCAGTAATGAAAAACTGTTTTTT.

This clone was seen just once. The rearrangement links TRBV6-9 to TRBJ2-7; D call uncertain. This CDR3 region has 11 residues. Germline lookup yields CDR1 MNHGY and CDR2 SVAAGI. Trimming left V 4 bases short and J 7 bases short, with 8 bases between. CDR3 in DNA: TGTGCCAGCAGTTTTACCGGGGAGCAGTACTTC. As protein: CASSFTGEQYF.

The gene calls are TRBV24-1 and TRBJ2-2, with a weak D call TRBD1 (6 bases). The V and J ends lost 2 bases and 7 bases respectively, with 13 bases between them. This CDR3 region has 15 residues. Germline V lookup: CDR1 KGHDR, CDR2 SFDVKD. The CDR3 here is CATSDYPRGNGELFF. The CDR3 DNA reads as TGTGCCACCAGTGATTACCCCAGGGGAAACGGGGAGCTGTTTTTT.

The genes are TRBV7-8 and TRBJ1-1, with TRBD1 matching over 9 bases. This CDR3 has 15 amino acids. Trimming took 2 bases from V and 5 from J; bases not matched to a gene: 6. Germline V gene data show CDR1 as SGHVS and CDR2 as FQNEAQ. For the CDR3, the DNA is TGTGCCAGCAGCTTATTGGGACAGGGAAGGACTGAAGCTTTCTTT. Encoded protein: CASSLLGQGRTEAFF.

This clone was seen once. The V gene is TRBV10-1, the J gene TRBJ2-1; D is unclear. V was pared by 3 bases and J by 7 bases, with 4 bases between. The CDR3 has 11 amino acids. Germline CDR1 and CDR2: WNHNN and SYGVQD (reference sequence). CDR3 protein: CASSDSNEQFF. CDR3 coding DNA: TGCGCCAGCAGTGACTCTAATGAGCAGTTCTTC.

The chain joins TRBV10-2 to TRBJ1-5; the D gene is possibly TRBD1 (6 bases). Per germline, CDR1 WSHSY and CDR2 SAAADI. Trimming stripped 2 bases from V and 0 bases from J, with 8 bases between. The CDR3 has 15 amino acids. As DNA, the CDR3 is TGCGCCAGCAGTGAGGGGGGCCTTAGCAATCAGCCCCAGCATTTT. Translation: CASSEGGLSNQPQHF.

The chain carries TRBV21-1 and TRBJ2-7; TRBD1, the D gene given by the table, was not confirmed from the DNA. TRBV21-1 is a known pseudogene. This CDR3 contains 17 residues. For the CDR3, the DNA is TGTGCCAGCAGCAAAGAAGCGTGGGACAGGGGGTTCTACGAGCAGTACTTC. Its protein product is CASSKEAWDRGFYEQYF.

The J gene is TRBJ2-7, the V gene TRBV6-6; 7 positions match TRBD1. The CDR3 runs 12 residues. CDR1 MNHNY and CDR2 SVGAGI come from the germline V gene (reference sequence). V trimming: 7 bases; J trimming: 2 bases; junction bases outside the gene matches: 2. The DNA for the CDR3 is TGTGCCAGCAACAGGGGCCCCTACGAGCAGTACTTC. Amino acid sequence: CASNRGPYEQYF.

The chain joins TRBV11-3 to TRBJ2-4, with a possible D match to TRBD2 (7 bases). Germline V gives CDR1 SGHNT, CDR2 YENEEA. Between the trimmed V and J ends, which lost 5 bases and 0 bases, there was a span of 11 bases. This CDR3 has 15 residues. The CDR3, as DNA: TGTGCCAGCAGCCCGGGGGGCCAAGCCAAAAACATTCAGTACTTC. The encoded protein is CASSPGGQAKNIQYF.

The gene calls are TRBV28 and TRBJ2-7; possibly TRBD2 for D (5 bases). The CDR3 length is 12 residues. The germline V and J ends were trimmed by 5 bases and 4 bases, with 9 bases remaining between them. Germline V gene data show CDR1 as MDHEN and CDR2 as SYDVKM. The CDR3 DNA is TGTGCCAGCAGTCCCGGGGTGTACGAGCAGTACTTC. Encoded protein: CASSPGVYEQYF.

The chain uses TRBV9 and TRBJ2-5, with a tentative D call TRBD1 (6 bases). The CDR3 has 14 residues. Trimming took 2 bases from V and 5 from J, leaving 13 bases between them. In germline, CDR1 is SGDLS, CDR2 YYNGEE. CDR3 nucleotides: TGTGCCAGCAGCGTTGGCAGGGGTTTGGAGACCCAGTACTTC. It codes for CASSVGRGLETQYF.